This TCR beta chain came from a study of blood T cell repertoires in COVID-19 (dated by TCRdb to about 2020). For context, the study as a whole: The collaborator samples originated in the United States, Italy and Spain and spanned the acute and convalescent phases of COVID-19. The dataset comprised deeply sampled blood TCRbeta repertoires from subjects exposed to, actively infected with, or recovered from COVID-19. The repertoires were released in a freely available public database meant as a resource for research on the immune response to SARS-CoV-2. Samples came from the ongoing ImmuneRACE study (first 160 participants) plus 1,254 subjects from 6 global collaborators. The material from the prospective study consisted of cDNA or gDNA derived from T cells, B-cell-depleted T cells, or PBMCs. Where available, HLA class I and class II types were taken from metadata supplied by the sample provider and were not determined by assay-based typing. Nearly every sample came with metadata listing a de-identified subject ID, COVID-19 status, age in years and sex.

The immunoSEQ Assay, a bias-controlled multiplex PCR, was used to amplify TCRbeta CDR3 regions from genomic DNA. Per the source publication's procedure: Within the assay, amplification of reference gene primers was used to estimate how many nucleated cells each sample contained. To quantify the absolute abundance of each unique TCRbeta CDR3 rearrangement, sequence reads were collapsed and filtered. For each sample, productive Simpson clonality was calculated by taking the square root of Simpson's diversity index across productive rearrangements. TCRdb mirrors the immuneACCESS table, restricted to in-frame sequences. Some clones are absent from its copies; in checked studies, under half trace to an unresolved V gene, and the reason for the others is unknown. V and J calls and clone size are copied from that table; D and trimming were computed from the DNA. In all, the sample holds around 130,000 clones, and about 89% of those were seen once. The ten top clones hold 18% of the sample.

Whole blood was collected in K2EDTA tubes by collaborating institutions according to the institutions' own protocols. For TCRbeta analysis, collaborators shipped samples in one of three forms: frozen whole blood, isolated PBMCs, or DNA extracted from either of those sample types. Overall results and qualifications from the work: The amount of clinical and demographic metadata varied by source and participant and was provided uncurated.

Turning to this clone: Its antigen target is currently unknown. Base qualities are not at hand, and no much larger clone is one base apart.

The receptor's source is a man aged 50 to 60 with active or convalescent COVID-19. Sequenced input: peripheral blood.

The CDR3 loop reads CASSFDSGSTDTQYF. The DNA sequence is TGCGCCAGCAGCTTTGATAGCGGGAGCACAGATACGCAGTATTTT. In this chain, TRBV5-1 is recombined with TRBJ2-3; TRBD2 lines up with 7 middle nucleotides. CDR1 and CDR2 are drawn from the germline V gene: SGHRS, YFSETQ. Reading from cysteine to phenylalanine, the CDR3 counts 15 amino acids. The kept DNA is CDR3 alone, 45 bases in frame from the first base. V loses 2 bases at its end and J loses 0 bases; junction bases beyond the gene matches: 3.